This record concerns one T cell receptor (beta chain) sequence. This specimen belongs to a study of blood T cell repertoires in COVID-19. Study in general: In each case, the material was cDNA or gDNA derived from T cells, B-cell-depleted T cells, or PBMCs.

Per the original data handling: From reference gene primer amplification, estimates of nucleated cell counts were derived. TCRdb's copy holds only in-frame clones and misses some; the assay was immunoSEQ multiplex PCR. V and J calls and clone size are copied from that table; D and trimming were computed from the DNA. In the table there are tens of thousands of clones, 84% of which are singletons. The sample was peripheral blood. The clonotype comes from a human donor in a cohort sampled during active COVID-19.

The CDR3 region has the DNA TGTGCCTGGAGCGTCCCCCGGACAGGGTACAATTCACCCCTCCACTTT. Translating it yields CAWSVPRTGYNSPLHF. The chain employs TRBV30 and TRBJ1-6, with TRBD1 identical over 8 bases. Trimming at V came to 3 bases and at J to 7 bases, leaving 11 bases not matched to a gene. This CDR3 comprises 16 residues. Germline-derived CDR1 and CDR2 are GTSNPN and SVGIG (reference sequence).